The next 3 T cell receptor beta chains were all read from a single sample in a study of molecular identifiers for immune sequencing clone quantification. TCRdb reanalysed the PCR reads using MiXCR and keeps one entry per CDR3 protein. The sample lists over 85,000 distinct CDR3 sequences; roughly a fifth were seen once. The specimen sequenced was naive CD8+ T cells from blood, with Jurkat cell RNA spiked in. As to subset: FACS-sorted CD8+CD4-CCR7+CD45RA+ naive T cells. These TCRs come from a human donor in good health. Some libraries in this study had Jurkat cell RNA spiked in.

In this sample, this clonotype turned up a few times. V is TRBV11-2 and J is TRBJ1-5; D uncertain. This CDR3 comprises 13 residues. Trimming cost V 5 bases and J 8 bases, with 13 bases left between them. Germline assignment: CDR1 SGHAT and CDR2 FQNNGV. The CDR3 reads CASSPAPGEPQHF. The CDR3 bases are TGTGCCAGCAGCCCTGCCCCGGGAGAGCCCCAGCATTTT.

The CDR3 DNA is TGTGCCAGCAGCTTACTGACAACCACGCAAGAGACCCAGTACTTC. Residues: CASSLLTTTQETQYF. The rearrangement uses TRBV7-9 and TRBJ2-5, with D uncertain. The CDR3 is made up of 15 amino acids. Germline assignment: CDR1 SEHNR and CDR2 FQNEAQ (reference sequence). Trimming cost V 2 bases and J 2 bases, with 12 bases left between them.

This clonotype was recorded at least ten times. J is TRBJ2-7 and V is TRBV6-1; maybe TRBD1 (6 bases). This CDR3 comprises 15 residues. V lost 1 base to trimming and J lost 5 bases, with 15 bases between them. CDR1 and CDR2 from the germline V gene are MNHNS and SASEGT. CDR3 coding DNA: TGTGCCAGCAGTGAAGTCGGACAGTCGTGGGACGAGCAGTACTTC. Protein sequence: CASSEVGQSWDEQYF.